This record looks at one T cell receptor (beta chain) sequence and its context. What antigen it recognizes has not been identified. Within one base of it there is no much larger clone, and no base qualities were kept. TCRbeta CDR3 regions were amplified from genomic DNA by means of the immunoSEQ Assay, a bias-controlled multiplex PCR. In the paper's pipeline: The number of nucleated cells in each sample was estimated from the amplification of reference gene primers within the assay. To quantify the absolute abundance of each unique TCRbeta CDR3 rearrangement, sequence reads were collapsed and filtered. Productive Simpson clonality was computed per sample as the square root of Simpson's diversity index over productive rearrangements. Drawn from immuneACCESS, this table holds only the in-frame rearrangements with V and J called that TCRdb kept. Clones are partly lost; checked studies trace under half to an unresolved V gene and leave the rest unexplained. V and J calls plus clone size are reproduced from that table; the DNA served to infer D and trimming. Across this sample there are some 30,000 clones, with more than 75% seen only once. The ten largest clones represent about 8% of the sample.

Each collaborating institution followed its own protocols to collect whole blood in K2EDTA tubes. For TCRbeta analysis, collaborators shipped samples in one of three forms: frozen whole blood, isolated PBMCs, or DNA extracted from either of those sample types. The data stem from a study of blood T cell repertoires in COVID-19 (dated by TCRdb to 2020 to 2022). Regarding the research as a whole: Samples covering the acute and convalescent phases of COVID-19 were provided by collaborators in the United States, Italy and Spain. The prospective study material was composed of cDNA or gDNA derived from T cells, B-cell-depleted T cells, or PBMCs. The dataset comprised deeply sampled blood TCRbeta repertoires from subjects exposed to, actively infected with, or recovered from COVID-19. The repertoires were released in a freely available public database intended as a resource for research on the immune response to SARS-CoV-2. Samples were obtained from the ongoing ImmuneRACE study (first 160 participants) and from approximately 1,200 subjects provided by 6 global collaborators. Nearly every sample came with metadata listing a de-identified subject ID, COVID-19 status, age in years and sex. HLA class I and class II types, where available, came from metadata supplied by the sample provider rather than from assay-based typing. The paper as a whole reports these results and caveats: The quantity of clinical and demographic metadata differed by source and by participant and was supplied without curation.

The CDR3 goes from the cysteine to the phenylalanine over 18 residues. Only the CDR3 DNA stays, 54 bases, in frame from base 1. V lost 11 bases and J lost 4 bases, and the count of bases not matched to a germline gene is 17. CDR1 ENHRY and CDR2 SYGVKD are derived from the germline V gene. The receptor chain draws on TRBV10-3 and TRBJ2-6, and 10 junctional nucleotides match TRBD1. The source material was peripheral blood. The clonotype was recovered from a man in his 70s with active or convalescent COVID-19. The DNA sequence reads TGTGCCGCCCAACCCGCGACAGGGGGCGCATCAGGGGCCAACGTCCTGACTTTC. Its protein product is CAAQPATGGASGANVLTF.